This T cell receptor beta chain was identified in a study of OX40 agonist ivuxolimab in advanced cancers. Overall study: Intravenous ivuxolimab was administered to patients every 2 weeks at 0.01 to 10 mg/kg. Points from the study as a whole: Not determined was the antigen specificity of the expanded peripheral T cells.

Here immunoSEQ multiplex PCR was the method, and the copy in TCRdb shows in-frame clones only, minus some. The profile shows roughly 70,000 clones, more than 80% of them singletons. Worth noting for this clone: Its target is not known.

V shed 3 bases, J shed 7 bases, and the junction held 4 bases outside the gene matches. Looked up from germline, CDR1 is GTSNPN and CDR2 is SVGIG (reference sequence). The CDR3 covers 13 residues. J is TRBJ2-1 and V is TRBV30; 9 nucleotides align to TRBD2. The TCR was taken from an adult with an advanced solid tumor such as melanoma, head and neck, liver or kidney cancer. This material consisted of CD4+ or CD8+ T cells sorted from blood, taken in a trial of the OX40 agonist ivuxolimab. CDR3 amino acids: CAWSASGKNEQFF. The DNA for the CDR3 is TGTGCCTGGAGCGCTAGCGGGAAGAATGAGCAGTTCTTC.